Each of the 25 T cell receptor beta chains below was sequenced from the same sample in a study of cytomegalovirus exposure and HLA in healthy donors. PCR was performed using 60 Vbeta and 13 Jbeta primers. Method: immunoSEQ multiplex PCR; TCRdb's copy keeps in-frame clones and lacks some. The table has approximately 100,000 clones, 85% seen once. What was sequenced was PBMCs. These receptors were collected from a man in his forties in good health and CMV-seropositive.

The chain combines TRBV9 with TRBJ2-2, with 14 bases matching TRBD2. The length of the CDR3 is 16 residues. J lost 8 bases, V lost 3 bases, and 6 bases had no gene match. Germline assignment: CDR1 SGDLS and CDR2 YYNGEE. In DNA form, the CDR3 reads TGTGCCAGCAGCGCGGGGACTAGCGGGAGAAGTGGGGAGCTGTTTTTT. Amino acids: CASSAGTSGRSGELFF.

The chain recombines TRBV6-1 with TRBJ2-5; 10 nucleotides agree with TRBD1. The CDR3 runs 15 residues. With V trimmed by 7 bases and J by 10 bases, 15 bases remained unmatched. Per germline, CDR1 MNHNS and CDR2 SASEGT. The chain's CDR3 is CASTGSGTGVWGQYF. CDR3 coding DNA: TGTGCCAGCACCGGCTCCGGGACAGGGGTCTGGGGCCAGTACTTC.

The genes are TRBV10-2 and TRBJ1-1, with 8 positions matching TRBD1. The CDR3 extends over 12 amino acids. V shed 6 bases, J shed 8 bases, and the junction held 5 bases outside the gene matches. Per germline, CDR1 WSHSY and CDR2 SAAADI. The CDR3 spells CASSVTGGEAFF. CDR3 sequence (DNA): TGCGCCAGCAGCGTAACAGGGGGGGAAGCTTTCTTT.

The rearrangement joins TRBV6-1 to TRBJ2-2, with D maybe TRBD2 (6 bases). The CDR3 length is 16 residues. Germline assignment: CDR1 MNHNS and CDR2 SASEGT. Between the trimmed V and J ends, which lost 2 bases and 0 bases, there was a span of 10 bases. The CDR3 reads CASSEYSGTNTGELFF. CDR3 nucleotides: TGTGCCAGCAGTGAATATAGCGGAACGAACACCGGGGAGCTGTTTTTT.

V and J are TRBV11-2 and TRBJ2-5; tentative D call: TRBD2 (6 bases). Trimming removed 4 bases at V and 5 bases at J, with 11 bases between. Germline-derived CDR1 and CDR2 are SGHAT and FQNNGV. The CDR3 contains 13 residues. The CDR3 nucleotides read TGTGCCAGCAGCTCGCCTCTAGCGGAGACCCAGTACTTC. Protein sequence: CASSSPLAETQYF.

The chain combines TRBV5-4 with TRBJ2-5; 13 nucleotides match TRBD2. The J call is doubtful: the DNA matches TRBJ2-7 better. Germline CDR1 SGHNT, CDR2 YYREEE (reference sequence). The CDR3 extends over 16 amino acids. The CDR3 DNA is TGTGCCAGCAGCCCCGGGACTAGCGGGACAAGGAGCGAGCAGTACTTC. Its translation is CASSPGTSGTRSEQYF.

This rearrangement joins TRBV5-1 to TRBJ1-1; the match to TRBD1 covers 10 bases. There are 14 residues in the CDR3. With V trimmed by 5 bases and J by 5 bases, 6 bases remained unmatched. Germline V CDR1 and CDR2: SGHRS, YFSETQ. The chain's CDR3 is CASRRQGAVTEAFF. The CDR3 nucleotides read TGCGCCAGCAGGCGACAGGGGGCTGTGACTGAAGCTTTCTTT.

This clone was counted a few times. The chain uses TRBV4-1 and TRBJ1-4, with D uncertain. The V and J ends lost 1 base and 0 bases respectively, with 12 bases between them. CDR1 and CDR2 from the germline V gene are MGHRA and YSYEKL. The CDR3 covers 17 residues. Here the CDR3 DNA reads TGCGCCAGCAGCCAAGGGCCGGGCGGGTCAACTAATGAAAAACTGTTTTTT. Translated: CASSQGPGGSTNEKLFF.

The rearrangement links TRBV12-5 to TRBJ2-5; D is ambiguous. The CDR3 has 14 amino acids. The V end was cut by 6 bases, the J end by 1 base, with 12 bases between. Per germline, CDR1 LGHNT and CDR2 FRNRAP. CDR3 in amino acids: CASGGSIAQETQYF. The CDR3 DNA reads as TGTGCTAGTGGAGGATCCATAGCCCAAGAGACCCAGTACTTC.

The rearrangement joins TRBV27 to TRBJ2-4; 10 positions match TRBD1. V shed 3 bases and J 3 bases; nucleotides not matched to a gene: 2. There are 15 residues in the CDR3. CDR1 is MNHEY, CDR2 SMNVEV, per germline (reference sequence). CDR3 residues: CASSLGQGSKNIQYF. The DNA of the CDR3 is TGTGCCAGCAGTTTGGGACAGGGGAGCAAAAACATTCAGTACTTC.

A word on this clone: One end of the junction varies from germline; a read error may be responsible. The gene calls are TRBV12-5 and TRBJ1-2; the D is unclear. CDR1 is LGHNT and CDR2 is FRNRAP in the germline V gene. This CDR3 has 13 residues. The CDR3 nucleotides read TGTGCTAATGGTTTGGGAACAGTCTATGGCTACACCTTC. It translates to CANGLGTVYGYTF.

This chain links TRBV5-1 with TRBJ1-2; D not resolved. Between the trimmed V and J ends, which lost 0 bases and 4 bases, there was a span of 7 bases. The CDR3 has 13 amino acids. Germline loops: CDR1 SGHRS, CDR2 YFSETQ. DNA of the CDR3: TGCGCCAGCAGCTTGGGACACCTCTATGGCTACACCTTC. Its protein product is CASSLGHLYGYTF.

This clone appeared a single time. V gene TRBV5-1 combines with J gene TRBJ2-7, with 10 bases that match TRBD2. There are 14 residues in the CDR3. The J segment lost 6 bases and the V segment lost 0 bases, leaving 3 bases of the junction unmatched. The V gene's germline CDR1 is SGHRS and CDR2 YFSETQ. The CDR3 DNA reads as TGCGCCAGCAGCTTGGCCGGGACTAGCGCCGAGCAGTACTTC. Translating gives CASSLAGTSAEQYF. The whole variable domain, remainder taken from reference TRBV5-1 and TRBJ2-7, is KAGVTQTPRYLIKTRGQQVTLSCSPISGHRSVSWYQQTPGQGLQFLFEYFSETQRNKGNFPGRFSGRQFSNSRSEMNVSTLELGDSALYLCASSLAGTSAEQYFGPGTRLTVT.

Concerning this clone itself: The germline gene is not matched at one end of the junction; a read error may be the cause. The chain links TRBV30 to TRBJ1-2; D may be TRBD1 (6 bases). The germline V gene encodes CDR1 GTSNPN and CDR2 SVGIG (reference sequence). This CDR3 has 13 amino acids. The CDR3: CAWRDTGTLSTFF. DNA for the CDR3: TGTGCCTGGAGGGATACCGGGACATTGTCGACCTTCTTC.

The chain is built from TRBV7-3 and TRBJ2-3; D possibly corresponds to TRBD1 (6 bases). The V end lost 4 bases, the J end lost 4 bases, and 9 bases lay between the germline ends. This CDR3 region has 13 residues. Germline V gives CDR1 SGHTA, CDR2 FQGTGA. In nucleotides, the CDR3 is TGTGCCAGCAGCTCCACAGGGTCAGATACGCAGTATTTT. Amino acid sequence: CASSSTGSDTQYF.

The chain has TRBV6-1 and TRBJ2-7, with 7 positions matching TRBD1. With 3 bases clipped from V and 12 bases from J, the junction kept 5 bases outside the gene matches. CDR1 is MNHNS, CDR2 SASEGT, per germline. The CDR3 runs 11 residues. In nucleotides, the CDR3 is TGTGCCAGCAGTGATCGGGACAGAGCGTACTTC. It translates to CASSDRDRAYF.

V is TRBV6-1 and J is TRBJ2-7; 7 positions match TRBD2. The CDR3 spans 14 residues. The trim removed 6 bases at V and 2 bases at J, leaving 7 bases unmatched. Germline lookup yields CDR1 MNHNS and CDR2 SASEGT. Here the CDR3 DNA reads TGTGCCAGCAGAGAGAGCGGGGCCCCCTACGAGCAGTACTTC. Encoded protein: CASRESGAPYEQYF.

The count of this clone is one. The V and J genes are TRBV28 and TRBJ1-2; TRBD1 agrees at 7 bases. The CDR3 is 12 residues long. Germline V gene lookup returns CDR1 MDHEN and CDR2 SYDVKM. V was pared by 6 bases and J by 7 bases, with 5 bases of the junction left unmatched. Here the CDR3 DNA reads TGTGCCAGCAGACTCGACAGGGCTGGCTACACCTTC. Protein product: CASRLDRAGYTF.

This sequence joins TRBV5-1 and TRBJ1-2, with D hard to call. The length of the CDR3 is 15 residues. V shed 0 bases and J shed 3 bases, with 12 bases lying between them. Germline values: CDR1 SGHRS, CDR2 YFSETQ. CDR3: CASSLEGLADYGYTF. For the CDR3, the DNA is TGCGCCAGCAGCTTGGAAGGACTCGCAGACTATGGCTACACCTTC.

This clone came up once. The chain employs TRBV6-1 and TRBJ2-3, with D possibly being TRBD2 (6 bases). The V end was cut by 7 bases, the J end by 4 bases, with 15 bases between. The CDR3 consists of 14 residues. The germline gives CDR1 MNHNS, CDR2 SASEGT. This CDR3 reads CASTRKPGADTQYF. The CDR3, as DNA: TGTGCCAGCACGCGCAAACCGGGGGCAGATACGCAGTATTTT.

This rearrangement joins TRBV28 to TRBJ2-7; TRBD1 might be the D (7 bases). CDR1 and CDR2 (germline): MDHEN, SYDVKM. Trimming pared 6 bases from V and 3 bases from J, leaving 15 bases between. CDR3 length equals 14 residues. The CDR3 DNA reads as TGTGCCAGCAGCTCCAGGGGGGTCATCTACGAGCAGTACTTC. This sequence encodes CASSSRGVIYEQYF.

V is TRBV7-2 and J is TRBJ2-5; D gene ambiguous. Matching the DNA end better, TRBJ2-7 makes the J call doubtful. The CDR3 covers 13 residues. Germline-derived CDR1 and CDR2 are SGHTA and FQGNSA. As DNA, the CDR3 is TGTGCCAGCAACAGCAACCCCGGATACGAGCAGTACTTC. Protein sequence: CASNSNPGYEQYF.

CDR3 loop: CASRGQGHQPQHF. In DNA, the CDR3 is TGTGCCAGCAGAGGACAGGGTCATCAGCCCCAGCATTTT. This rearrangement joins TRBV9 to TRBJ1-5; 8 bases are shared with TRBD1. The germline V gene has CDR1 SGDLS and CDR2 YYNGEE. J gave up 5 bases and V 5 bases, and 3 bases lay outside the gene matches. The CDR3 totals 13 residues. Complete variable domain (other parts from reference TRBV9 and TRBJ1-5): DSGVTQTPKHLITATGQRVTLRCSPRSGDLSVYWYQQSLDQGLQFLIQYYNGEERAKGNILERFSAQQFPDLHSELNLSSLELGDSALYFCASRGQGHQPQHFGDGTRLSIL.

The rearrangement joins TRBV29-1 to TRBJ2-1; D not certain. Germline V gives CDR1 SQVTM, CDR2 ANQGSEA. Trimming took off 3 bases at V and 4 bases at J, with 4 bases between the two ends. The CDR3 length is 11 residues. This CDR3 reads CSVDRYNEQFF. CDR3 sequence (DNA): TGCAGCGTTGACAGGTACAATGAGCAGTTCTTC.

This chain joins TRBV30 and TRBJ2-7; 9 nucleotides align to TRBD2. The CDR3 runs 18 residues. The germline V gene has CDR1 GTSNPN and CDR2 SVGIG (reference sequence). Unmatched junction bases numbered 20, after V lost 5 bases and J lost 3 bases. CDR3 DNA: TGTGCCTGGGCCCCGTTTCGGATAGCGGGGGTCCTTCTCTACGAGCAGTACTTC. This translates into CAWAPFRIAGVLLYEQYF.